Sequencing of this TCR beta chain was carried out in a study of blood T cell repertoires in COVID-19 (dated by TCRdb to between 2020 and 2021). A note on the overall study: The collaborator samples originated in the United States, Italy and Spain and spanned the acute and convalescent phases of COVID-19. The prospective study material was composed of cDNA or gDNA derived from T cells, B-cell-depleted T cells, or PBMCs. Deeply sampled blood TCRbeta repertoires from subjects exposed to, actively infected with, or recovered from COVID-19 were included in the dataset. The repertoires were released in a freely available public database intended as a resource for research on the immune response to SARS-CoV-2. Samples were obtained from the ongoing ImmuneRACE study (first 160 participants) and from approximately 1,200 subjects provided by 6 global collaborators. Nearly every sample came with metadata listing a de-identified subject ID, COVID-19 status, age in years and sex. Where available, HLA class I and class II types were taken from metadata supplied by the sample provider and were not determined by assay-based typing. Overall study results and their limits: Clinical and demographic metadata were provided uncurated, with the amount varying by source and participant.

The immunoSEQ Assay, a bias-controlled multiplex PCR, was used to amplify TCRbeta CDR3 regions from genomic DNA. The authors' analysis ran thus. The number of nucleated cells in each sample was estimated from the amplification of reference gene primers within the assay. Sequence reads were collapsed and filtered to measure the absolute abundance of every unique TCRbeta CDR3 rearrangement. For each sample, productive Simpson clonality was calculated by taking the square root of Simpson's diversity index across productive rearrangements. In TCRdb, the immuneACCESS table is reduced to in-frame sequences with V and J assigned. These tables do not hold every clone; where another copy was compared, an unresolved V gene accounts for under half, and the others remain unexplained. The V and J calls and clone size were taken over from that table, and D and trimming were inferred from the DNA. This sample comprises about 79,000 clones, roughly 91% of them detected only once. The top ten clonotypes cover about 14% of the sample.

Concerning this clone: It has no known antigen specificity. Qualities for individual bases were not recorded, and no much larger clone is one base off.

Each collaborating institution followed its own protocols to collect whole blood in K2EDTA tubes. For TCRbeta analysis, collaborators shipped samples in one of three forms: frozen whole blood, isolated PBMCs, or DNA extracted from either of those sample types. The germline V gene provides CDR1 MGHRA and CDR2 YSYEKL. Between the V and J ends, shortened by 2 bases and 1 base respectively, the junction contains 11 bases. The CDR3 covers 15 residues, taking in both the cysteine and the phenylalanine. Only the CDR3 DNA is retained, 45 bases long and in frame from the first base. This receptor chain uses TRBV4-1 and TRBJ1-1, with the D gene call left open. This sequence originates from a man in his 70s with active or convalescent COVID-19. Sequencing was carried out using peripheral blood. This receptor has the CDR3 CASSQLAGANTEAFF. The nucleotide sequence reads TGCGCCAGCAGCCAATTGGCAGGCGCGAACACTGAAGCTTTCTTT.